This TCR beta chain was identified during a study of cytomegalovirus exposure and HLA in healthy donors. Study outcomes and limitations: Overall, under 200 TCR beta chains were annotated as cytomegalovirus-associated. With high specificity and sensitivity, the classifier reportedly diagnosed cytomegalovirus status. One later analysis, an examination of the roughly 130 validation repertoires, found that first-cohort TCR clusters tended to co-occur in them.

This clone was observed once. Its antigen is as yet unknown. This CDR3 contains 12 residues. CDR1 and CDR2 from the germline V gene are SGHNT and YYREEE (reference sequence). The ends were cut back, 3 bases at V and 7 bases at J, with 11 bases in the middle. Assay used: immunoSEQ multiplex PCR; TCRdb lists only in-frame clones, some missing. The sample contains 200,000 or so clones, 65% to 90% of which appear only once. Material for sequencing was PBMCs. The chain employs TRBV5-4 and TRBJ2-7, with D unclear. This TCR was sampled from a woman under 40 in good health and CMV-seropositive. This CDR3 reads CASSSDLSEQYF. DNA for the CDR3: TGTGCCAGCAGCTCAGACTTAAGTGAGCAGTACTTC. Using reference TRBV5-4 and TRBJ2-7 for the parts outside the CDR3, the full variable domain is ETGVTQSPTHLIKTRGQQVTLRCSSQSGHNTVSWYQQALGQGPQFIFQYYREEENGRGNFPPRFSGLQFPNYSSELNVNALELDDSALYLCASSSDLSEQYFGPGTRLTVT.